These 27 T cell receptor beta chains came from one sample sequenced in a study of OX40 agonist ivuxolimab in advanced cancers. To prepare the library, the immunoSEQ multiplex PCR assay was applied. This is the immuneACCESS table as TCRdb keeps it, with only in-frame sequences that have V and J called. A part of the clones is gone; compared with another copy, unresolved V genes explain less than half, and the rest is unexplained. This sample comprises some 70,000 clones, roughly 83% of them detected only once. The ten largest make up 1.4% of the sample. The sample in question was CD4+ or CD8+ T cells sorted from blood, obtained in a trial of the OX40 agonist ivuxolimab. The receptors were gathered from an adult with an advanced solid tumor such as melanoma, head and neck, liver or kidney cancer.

The CDR3 DNA follows: TGTGCCAGCAGTAGTACATTGTATGGAACCGGGGAGCTGTTTTTT. Protein sequence: CASSSTLYGTGELFF. The genes are TRBV6-6 and TRBJ2-2, with D hard to call. Looked up from germline, CDR1 is MNHNY and CDR2 is SVGAGI (reference sequence). The CDR3 extends over 15 amino acids. Trimming cost V 5 bases and J 5 bases, with 15 bases left between them.

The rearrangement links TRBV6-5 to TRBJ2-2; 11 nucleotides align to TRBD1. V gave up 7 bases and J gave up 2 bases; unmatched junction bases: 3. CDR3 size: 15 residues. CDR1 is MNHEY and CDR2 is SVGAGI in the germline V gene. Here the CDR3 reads CASKDRGRNTGELFF. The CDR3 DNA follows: TGTGCCAGCAAGGACAGGGGGCGCAACACCGGGGAGCTGTTTTTT.

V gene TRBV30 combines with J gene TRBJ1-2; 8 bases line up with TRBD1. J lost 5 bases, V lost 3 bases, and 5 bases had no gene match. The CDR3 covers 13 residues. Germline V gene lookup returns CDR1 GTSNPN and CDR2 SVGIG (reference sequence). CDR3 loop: CAWRKDREYGYTF. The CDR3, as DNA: TGTGCCTGGAGGAAGGACAGGGAGTATGGCTACACCTTC.

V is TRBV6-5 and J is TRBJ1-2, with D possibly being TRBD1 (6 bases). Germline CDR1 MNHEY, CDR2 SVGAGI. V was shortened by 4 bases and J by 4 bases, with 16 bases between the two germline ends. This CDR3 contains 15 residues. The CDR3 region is CASSWGGASGYGYTF. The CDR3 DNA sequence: TGTGCCAGCAGTTGGGGGGGGGCTTCCGGCTATGGCTACACCTTC.

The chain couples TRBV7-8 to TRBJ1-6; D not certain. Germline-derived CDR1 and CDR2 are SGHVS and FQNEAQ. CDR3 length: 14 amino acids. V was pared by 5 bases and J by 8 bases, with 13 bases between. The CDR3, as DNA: TGTGCCAGCAGCGGACTAGTGTTCGATTCACCCCTCCACTTT. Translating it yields CASSGLVFDSPLHF.

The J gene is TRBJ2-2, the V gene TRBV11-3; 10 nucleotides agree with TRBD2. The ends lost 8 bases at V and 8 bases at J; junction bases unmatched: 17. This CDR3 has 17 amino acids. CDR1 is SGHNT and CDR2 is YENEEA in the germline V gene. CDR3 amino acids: CASAKAAASGGRGELFF. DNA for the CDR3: TGTGCCAGCGCCAAAGCCGCGGCTAGCGGGGGTCGAGGGGAGCTGTTTTTT.

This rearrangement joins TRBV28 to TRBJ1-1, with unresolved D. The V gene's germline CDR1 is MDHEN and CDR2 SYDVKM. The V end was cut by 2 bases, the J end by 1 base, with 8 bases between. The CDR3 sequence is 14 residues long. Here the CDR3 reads CASSLGHRNTEAFF. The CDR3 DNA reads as TGTGCCAGCAGTTTAGGGCATAGGAACACTGAAGCTTTCTTT.

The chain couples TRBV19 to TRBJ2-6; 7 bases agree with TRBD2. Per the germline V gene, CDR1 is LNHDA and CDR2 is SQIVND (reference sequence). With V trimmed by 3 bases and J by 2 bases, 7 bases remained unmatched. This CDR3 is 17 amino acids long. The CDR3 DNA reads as TGTGCCAGTAGTATTCGGGGGGTAGAGACTGGGGCCAACGTCCTGACTTTC. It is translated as CASSIRGVETGANVLTF.

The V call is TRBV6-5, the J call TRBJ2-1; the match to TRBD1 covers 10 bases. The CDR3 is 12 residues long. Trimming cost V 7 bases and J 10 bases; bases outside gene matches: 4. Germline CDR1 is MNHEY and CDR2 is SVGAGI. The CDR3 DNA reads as TGTGCCAGCAATGGACAGGGGGACGAGCAGTTCTTC. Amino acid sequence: CASNGQGDEQFF.

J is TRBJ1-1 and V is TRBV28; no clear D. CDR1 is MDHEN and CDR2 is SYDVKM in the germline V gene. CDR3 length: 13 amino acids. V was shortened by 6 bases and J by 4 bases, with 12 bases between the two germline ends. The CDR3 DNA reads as TGTGCCAGCAGCATACAGAGTCCCACTGAAGCTTTCTTT. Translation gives CASSIQSPTEAFF. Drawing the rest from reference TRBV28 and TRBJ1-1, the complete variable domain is DVKVTQSSRYLVKRTGEKVFLECVQDMDHENMFWYRQDPGLGLRLIYFSYDVKMKEKGDIPEGYSVSREKKERFSLILESASTNQTSMYLCASSIQSPTEAFFGQGTRLTVV.

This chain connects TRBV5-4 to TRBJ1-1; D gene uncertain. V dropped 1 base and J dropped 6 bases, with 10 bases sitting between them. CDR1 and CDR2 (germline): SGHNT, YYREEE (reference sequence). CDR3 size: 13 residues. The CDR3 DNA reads TGTGCCAGCAGCTTGCCCGTGGGCGCTGAAGCTTTCTTT. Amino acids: CASSLPVGAEAFF.

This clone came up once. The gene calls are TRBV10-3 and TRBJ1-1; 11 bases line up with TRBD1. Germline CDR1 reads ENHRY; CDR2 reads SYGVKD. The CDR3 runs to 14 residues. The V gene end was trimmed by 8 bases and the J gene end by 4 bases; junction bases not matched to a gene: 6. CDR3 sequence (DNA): TGTGCCATCGGGGGACAGGGGGTTGGCACTGAAGCTTTCTTT. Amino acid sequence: CAIGGQGVGTEAFF.

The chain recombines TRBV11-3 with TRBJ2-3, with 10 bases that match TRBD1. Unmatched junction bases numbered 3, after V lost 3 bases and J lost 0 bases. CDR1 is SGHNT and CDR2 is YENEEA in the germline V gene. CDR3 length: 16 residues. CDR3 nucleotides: TGTGCCAGCAGCTTGGGGACAGGGGCAAGCACAGATACGCAGTATTTT. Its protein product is CASSLGTGASTDTQYF. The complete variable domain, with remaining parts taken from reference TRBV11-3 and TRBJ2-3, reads EAGVVQSPRYKIIEKKQPVAFWCNPISGHNTLYWYLQNLGQGPELLIRYENEEAVDDSQLPKDRFSAERLKGVDSTLKIQPAELGDSAVYLCASSLGTGASTDTQYFGPGTRLTVL.

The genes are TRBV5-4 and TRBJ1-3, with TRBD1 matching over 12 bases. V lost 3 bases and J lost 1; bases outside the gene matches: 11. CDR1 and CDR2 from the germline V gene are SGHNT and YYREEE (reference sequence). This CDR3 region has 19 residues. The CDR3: CASSSPGQGAPRSGNTIYF. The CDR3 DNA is TGTGCCAGCAGCTCCCCGGGACAGGGGGCGCCGAGGTCTGGAAACACCATATATTTT.

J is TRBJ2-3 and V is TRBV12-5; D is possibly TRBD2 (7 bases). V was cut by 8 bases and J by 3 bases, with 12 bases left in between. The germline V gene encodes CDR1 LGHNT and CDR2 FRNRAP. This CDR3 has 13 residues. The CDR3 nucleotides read TGTGCTAGTTCCGGGGGGCTGACAGATACGCAGTATTTT. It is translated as CASSGGLTDTQYF.

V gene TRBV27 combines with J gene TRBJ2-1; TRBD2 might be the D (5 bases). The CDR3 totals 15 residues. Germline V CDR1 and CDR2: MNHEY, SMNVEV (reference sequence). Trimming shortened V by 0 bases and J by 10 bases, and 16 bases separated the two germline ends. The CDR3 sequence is CASSLSGGGTGEQFF. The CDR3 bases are TGTGCCAGCAGTTTATCTGGCGGAGGAACCGGAGAGCAGTTCTTC.

In nucleotides, the CDR3 is TGCGCCAGCAGCTTAGGGACAGTTTCCGATCAGCAGTACTTC. This sequence encodes CASSLGTVSDQQYF. V gene TRBV5-1 combines with J gene TRBJ2-7, with 7 bases lining up with TRBD1. V trimming: 2 bases; J trimming: 8 bases; junction bases outside the gene matches: 10. This CDR3 contains 14 residues. In germline, CDR1 is SGHRS, CDR2 YFSETQ.

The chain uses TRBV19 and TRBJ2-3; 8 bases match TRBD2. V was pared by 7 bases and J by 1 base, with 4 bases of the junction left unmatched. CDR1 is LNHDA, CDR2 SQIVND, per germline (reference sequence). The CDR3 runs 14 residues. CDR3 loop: CASTPLAGTDTQYF. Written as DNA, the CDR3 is TGTGCCAGTACTCCACTAGCGGGCACAGATACGCAGTATTTT. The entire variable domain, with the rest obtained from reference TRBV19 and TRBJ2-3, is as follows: DGGITQSPKYLFRKEGQNVTLSCEQNLNHDAMYWYRQDPGQGLRLIYYSQIVNDFQKGDIAEGYSVSREKKESFPLTVTSAQKNPTAFYLCASTPLAGTDTQYFGPGTRLTVL.

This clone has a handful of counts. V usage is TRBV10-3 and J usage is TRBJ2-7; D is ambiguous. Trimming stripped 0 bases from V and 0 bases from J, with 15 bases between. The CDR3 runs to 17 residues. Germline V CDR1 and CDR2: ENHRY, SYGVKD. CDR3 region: CAISESLVGPNSYEQYF. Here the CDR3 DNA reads TGTGCCATCAGTGAGTCGCTTGTAGGGCCCAACTCCTACGAGCAGTACTTC.

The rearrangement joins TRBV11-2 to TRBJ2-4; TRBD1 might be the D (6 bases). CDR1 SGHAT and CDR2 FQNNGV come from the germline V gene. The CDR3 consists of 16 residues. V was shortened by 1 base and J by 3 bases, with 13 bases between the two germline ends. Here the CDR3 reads CASSLVQTGYKNIQYF. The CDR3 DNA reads TGTGCCAGCAGCTTAGTCCAAACAGGGTACAAAAACATTCAGTACTTC.

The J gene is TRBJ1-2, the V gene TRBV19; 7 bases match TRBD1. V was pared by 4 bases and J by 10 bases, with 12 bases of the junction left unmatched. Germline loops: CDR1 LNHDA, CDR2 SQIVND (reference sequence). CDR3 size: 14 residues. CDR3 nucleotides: TGTGCCAGTAGTACCTCGACAGGGAAACTACACTACACCTTC. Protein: CASSTSTGKLHYTF.

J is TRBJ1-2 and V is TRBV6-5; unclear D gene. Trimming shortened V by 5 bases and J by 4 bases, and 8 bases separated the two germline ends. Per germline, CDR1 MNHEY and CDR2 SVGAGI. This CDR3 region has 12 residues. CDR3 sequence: CASSNRGYGYTF. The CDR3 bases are TGTGCCAGCAGTAACAGAGGCTATGGCTACACCTTC.

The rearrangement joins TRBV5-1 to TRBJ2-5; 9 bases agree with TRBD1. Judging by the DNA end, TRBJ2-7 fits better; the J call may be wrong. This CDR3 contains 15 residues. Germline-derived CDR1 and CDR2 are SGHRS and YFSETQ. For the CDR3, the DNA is TGCGCCAGCAGCTTACGAGGGACAGGGCCCTACGAGCAGTACTTC. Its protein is CASSLRGTGPYEQYF.

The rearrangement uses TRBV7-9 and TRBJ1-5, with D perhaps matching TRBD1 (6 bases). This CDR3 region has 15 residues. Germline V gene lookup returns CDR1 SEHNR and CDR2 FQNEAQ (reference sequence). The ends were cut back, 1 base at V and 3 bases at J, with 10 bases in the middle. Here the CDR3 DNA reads TGTGCCAGCAGCTTAGTAGGGGGGATCAATCAGCCCCAGCATTTT. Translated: CASSLVGGINQPQHF.

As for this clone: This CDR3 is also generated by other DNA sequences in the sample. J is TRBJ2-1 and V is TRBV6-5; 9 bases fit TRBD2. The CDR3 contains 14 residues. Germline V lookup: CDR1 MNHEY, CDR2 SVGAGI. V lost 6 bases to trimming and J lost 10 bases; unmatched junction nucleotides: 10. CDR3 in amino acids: CASRPGLAGREQFF. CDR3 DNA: TGTGCCAGCAGACCGGGACTAGCTGGTCGGGAGCAGTTCTTC.

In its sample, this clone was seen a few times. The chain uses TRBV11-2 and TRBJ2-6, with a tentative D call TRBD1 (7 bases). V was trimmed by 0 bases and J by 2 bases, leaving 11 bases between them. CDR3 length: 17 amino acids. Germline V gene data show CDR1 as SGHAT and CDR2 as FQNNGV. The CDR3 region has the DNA TGTGCCAGCAGCTTAGAGGCCAGGGGGGCTGGGGCCAACGTCCTGACTTTC. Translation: CASSLEARGAGANVLTF.

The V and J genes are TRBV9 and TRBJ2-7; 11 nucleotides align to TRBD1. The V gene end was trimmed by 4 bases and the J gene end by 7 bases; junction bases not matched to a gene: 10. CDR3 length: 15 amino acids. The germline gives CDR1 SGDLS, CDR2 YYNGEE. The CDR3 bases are TGTGCCAGCAGCCCCCGGGACAGGGGGATGGGGGAGCAGTACTTC. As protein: CASSPRDRGMGEQYF.